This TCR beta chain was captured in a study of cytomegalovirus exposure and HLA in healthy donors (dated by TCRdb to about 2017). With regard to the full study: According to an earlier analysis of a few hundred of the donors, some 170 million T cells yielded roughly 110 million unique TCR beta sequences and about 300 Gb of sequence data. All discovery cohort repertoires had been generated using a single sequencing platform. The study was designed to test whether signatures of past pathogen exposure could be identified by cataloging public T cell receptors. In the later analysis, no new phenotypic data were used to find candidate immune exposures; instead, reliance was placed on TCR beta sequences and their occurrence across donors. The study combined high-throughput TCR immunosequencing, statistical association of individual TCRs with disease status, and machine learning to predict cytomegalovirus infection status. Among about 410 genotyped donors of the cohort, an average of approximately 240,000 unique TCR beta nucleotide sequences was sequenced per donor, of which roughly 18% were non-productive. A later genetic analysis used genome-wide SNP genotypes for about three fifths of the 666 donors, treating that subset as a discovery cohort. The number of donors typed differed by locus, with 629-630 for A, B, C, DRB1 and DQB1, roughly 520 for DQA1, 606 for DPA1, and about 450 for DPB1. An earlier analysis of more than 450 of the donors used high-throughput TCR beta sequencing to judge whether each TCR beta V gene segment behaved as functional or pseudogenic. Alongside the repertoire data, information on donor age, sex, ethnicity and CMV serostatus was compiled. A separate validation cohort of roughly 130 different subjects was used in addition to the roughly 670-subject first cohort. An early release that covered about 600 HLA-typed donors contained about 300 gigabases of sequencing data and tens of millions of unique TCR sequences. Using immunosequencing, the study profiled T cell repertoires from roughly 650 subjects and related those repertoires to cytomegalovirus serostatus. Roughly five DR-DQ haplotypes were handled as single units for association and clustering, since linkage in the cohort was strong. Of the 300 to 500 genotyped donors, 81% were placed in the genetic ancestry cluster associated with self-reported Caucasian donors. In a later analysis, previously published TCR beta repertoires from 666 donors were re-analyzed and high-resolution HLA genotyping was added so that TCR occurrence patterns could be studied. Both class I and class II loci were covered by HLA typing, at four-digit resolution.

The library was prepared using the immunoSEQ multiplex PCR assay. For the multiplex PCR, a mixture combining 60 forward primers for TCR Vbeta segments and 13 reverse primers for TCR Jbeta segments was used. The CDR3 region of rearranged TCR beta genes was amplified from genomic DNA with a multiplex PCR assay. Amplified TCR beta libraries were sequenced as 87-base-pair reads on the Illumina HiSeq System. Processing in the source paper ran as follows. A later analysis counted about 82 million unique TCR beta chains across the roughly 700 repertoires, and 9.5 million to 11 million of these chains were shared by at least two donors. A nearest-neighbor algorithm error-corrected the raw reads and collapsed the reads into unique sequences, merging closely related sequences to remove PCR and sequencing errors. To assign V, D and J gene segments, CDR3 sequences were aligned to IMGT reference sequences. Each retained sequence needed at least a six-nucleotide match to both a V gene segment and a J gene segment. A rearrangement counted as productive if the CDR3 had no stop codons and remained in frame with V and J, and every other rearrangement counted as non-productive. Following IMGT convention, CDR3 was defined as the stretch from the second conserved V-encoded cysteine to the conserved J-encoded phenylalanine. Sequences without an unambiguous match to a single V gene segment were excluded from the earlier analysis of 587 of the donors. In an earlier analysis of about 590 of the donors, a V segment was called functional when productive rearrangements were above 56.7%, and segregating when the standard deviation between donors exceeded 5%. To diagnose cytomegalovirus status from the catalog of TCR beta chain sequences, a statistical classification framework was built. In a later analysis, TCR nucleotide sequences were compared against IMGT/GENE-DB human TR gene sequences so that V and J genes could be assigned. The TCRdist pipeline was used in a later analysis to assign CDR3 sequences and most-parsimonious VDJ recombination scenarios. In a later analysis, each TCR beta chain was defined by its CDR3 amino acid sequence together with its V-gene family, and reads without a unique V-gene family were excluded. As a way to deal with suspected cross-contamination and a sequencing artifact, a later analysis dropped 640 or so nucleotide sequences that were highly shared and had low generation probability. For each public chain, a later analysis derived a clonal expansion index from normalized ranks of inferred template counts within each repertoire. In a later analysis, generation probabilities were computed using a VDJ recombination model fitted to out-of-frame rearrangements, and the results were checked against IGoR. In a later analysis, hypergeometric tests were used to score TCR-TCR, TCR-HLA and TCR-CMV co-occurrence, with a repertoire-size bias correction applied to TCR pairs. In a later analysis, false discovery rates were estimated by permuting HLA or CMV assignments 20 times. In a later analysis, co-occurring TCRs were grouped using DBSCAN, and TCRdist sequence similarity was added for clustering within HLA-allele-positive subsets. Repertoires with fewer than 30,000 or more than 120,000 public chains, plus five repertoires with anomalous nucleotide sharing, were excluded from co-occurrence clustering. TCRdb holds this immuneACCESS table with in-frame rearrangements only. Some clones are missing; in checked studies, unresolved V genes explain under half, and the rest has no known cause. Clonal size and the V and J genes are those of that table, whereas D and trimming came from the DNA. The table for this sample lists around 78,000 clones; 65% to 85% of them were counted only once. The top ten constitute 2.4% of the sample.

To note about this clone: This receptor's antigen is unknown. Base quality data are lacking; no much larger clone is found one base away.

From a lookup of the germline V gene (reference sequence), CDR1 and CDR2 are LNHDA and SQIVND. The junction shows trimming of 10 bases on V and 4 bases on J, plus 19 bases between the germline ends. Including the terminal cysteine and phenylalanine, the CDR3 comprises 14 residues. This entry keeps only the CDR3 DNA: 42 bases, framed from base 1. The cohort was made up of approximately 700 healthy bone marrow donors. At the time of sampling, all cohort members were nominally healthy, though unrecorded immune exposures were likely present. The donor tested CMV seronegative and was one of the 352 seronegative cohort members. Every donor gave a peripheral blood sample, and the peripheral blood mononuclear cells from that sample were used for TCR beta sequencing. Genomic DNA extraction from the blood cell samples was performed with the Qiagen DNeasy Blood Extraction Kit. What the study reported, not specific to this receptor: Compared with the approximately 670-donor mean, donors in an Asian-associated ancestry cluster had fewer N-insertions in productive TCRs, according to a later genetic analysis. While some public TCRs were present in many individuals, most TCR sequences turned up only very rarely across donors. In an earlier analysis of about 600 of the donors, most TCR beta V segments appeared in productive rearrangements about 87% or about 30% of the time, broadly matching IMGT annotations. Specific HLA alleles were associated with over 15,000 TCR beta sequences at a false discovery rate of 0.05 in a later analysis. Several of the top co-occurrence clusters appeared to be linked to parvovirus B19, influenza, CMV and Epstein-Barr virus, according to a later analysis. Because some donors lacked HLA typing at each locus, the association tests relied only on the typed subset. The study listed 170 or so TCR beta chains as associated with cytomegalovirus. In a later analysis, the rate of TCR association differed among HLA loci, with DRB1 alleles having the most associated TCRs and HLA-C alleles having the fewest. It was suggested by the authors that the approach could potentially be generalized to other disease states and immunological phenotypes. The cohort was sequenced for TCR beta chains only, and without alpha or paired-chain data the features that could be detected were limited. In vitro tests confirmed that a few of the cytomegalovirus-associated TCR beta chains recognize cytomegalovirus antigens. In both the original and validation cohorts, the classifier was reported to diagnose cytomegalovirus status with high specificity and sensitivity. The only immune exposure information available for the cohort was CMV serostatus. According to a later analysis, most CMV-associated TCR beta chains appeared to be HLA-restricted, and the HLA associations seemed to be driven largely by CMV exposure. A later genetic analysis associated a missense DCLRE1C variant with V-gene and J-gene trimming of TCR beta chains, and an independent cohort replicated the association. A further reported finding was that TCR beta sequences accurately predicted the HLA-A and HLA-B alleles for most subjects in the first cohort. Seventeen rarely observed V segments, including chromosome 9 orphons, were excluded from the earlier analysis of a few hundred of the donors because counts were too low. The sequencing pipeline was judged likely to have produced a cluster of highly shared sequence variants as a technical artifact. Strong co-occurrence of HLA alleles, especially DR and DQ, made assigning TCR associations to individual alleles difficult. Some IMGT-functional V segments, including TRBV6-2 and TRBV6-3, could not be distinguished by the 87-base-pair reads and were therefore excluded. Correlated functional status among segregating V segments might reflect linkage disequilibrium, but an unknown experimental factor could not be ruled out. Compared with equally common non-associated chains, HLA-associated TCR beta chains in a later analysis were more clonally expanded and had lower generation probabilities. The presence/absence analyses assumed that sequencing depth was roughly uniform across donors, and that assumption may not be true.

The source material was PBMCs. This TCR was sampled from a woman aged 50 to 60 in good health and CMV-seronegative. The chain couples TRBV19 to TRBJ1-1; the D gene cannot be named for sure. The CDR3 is CATLEVKGGTEAFF. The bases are TGTGCCACCCTAGAGGTGAAGGGAGGCACTGAAGCTTTCTTT.